This T cell receptor beta chain was recovered during a study of cytomegalovirus exposure and HLA in healthy donors. Overall study context: From about 179 million T cells, an earlier analysis saw under 140 million unique TCR beta sequences.

With V trimmed by 4 bases and J by 5 bases, 17 bases remained unmatched. From germline, CDR1 is SGHTS and CDR2 YDEGEE. This CDR3 has 18 residues. PCR amplification relied on 60 Vbeta primers (plus 13 Jbeta primers). Sequencing was performed with immunoSEQ multiplex PCR; in TCRdb, only in-frame clones are kept and a portion is missing. The table has some 190,000 clones, 86% seen once. For this clone: No antigen is known for it.

Overall study findings and caveats: Some V segments (TRBV6-2 and TRBV6-3 among them) were excluded as indistinguishable. At a 0.05 false discovery rate, a later analysis found around 17,000 TCR beta sequences to be associated with HLA alleles. Per a prior analysis, the majority of TCR beta V segments were productive roughly 90% or roughly 30% of the time.

Sequencing used PBMCs. The chain couples TRBV5-8 to TRBJ2-5, with 10 bases aligning to TRBD2. The receptor was derived from a woman aged 25 to 39 in good health and CMV-seronegative. CDR3 in DNA: TGTGCCAGCAGCCTCCGGGACCGACGAGCGGGAGGGTCTGAGACCCAGTACTTC. It is translated as CASSLRDRRAGGSETQYF.